The 26 T cell receptor beta chains below come from one sample, sequenced in a study of regulatory T cells in long-lasting Graves disease. Investigators prepared the TCR beta libraries by applying iRepertoire HTBI primers and Arm-PCR of CDR3 regions. MiXCR, run by TCRdb on the multiplex PCR reads, gives a single entry per CDR3 protein. The sample includes 250,000 to 400,000 distinct CDR3 sequences, approximately 20% of them seen just once. Time point reported: newly diagnosed GD, antithyroid drugs for less than 3 months. The authors made the TCR library using RNA they extracted from PBMCs. The material was peripheral blood mononuclear cells (PBMCs), obtained at new diagnosis, from a patient treated with antithyroid drugs. The receptors derive from a female donor with Graves disease.

This clonotype has only a few counts. Here the CDR3 DNA reads TGTGCCAGCAGCCCTTCGGGGGTACTGAACACTGAAGCTTTCTTT. Protein product: CASSPSGVLNTEAFF. The V call is TRBV6-1, the J call TRBJ1-1, with D perhaps matching TRBD1 (5 bases). This CDR3 is 15 amino acids long. The germline V gene has CDR1 MNHNS and CDR2 SASEGT. V lost 6 bases and J 0 bases, leaving 14 bases between the germline ends.

This rearrangement joins TRBV12-3 or TRBV12-4 to TRBJ1-5, with a weak D call TRBD1 (6 bases). V was trimmed by 8 bases and J by 5 bases, leaving 16 bases between them. The CDR3 is made up of 14 amino acids. The CDR3 sequence is CASGSGQSDQPQHF. The CDR3 DNA is TGTGCCAGCGGGTCCGGACAGTCAGATCAGCCCCAGCATTTT.

As for this clonotype: One end of the junction varies from germline; a read error may be responsible. The chain has TRBV19 and TRBJ2-7, with D tentatively TRBD2 (6 bases). CDR1 LNHDA and CDR2 SQIVND come from the germline V gene (reference sequence). The CDR3 loop spans 15 amino acids. The CDR3 bases are TGTGCCAGTAGTATATCTTTCGGGAGCTCCTACGAGCGGTACTTC. Residues: CASSISFGSSYERYF.

This clonotype was counted at least ten times. The chain links TRBV20-1 to TRBJ2-3; TRBD1 matches at 12 bases. The CDR3 covers 16 residues. V trimming: 1 base; J trimming: 4 bases; junction bases outside the gene matches: 6. Germline values: CDR1 DFQATT, CDR2 SNEGSKA (reference sequence). CDR3 region: CSARAGQGADSDTQYF. The CDR3 DNA follows: TGCAGTGCTAGAGCGGGACAGGGGGCGGACTCAGATACGCAGTATTTT.

In this sample, this clonotype turned up many times. The genes are TRBV28 and TRBJ2-5, with D uncertain. V shed 6 bases and J shed 5 bases, with 10 bases lying between them. The CDR3 contains 12 residues. Germline CDR1 reads MDHEN; CDR2 reads SYDVKM. CDR3 protein: CASRAVSETQYF. The CDR3 DNA is TGTGCCAGCAGGGCGGTTAGCGAGACCCAGTACTTC.

This clonotype was counted between two and nine times. The rearrangement joins TRBV29-1 to TRBJ2-1; 8 nucleotides agree with TRBD2. The CDR3 loop spans 15 amino acids. V shed 6 bases and J 5 bases; nucleotides not matched to a gene: 12. Germline assignment: CDR1 SQVTM and CDR2 ANQGSEA. CDR3 coding DNA: TGCAGCGTCGTCCCTATCCGCGGGAGGAACAATGAGCAGTTCTTC. This codes for CSVVPIRGRNNEQFF.

This clonotype was found many times. This sequence joins TRBV28 and TRBJ2-2, with 10 nucleotides matching TRBD1. With V trimmed by 5 bases and J by 0 bases, 9 bases remained unmatched. The CDR3 consists of 18 residues. CDR1 MDHEN and CDR2 SYDVKM come from the germline V gene. The CDR3 region has the DNA TGTGCCAGCAGTCCATGGACAGGGGGACAAGCGAACACCGGGGAGCTGTTTTTT. As protein: CASSPWTGGQANTGELFF.

Notes on this clonotype: The junction and the germline gene differ at one end; a read error may be behind it. The V call is TRBV6-1, the J call TRBJ2-1; D uncertain. The CDR3 is 17 amino acids. CDR1 is MNHNS, CDR2 SASEGT, per germline. This CDR3 is CASSRFIEVVPYNEQLF. As DNA, the CDR3 is TGTGCCAGCAGTAGATTTATAGAGGTCGTACCCTACAATGAGCAGCTCTTC.

This clonotype has at least ten counts. This chain connects TRBV18 to TRBJ2-1; TRBD1 or TRBD2 may be the D gene (5 bases each). The closer fit of TRBJ2-5 to the DNA end suggests the J call may be wrong. CDR1 is KGHSH and CDR2 is LQKENI in the germline V gene. This CDR3 spans 13 amino acids. CDR3 residues: CASSPPRDETQYF. The CDR3, as DNA: TGTGCCAGCTCACCACCGAGGGACGAGACCCAGTACTTC.

V gene TRBV19 combines with J gene TRBJ1-6, with D possibly being TRBD1 (6 bases). Trimming pared 3 bases from V and 8 bases from J, leaving 11 bases between. The CDR3 covers 14 residues. The germline V gene has CDR1 LNHDA and CDR2 SQIVND (reference sequence). CDR3: CASSIGRGDSPLHF. The CDR3 DNA is TGTGCCAGTAGTATCGGCAGGGGTGATTCACCCCTCCACTTT.

This clonotype was detected many times. The rearrangement joins TRBV12-3 or TRBV12-4 to TRBJ2-1; perhaps D is TRBD1 or TRBD2 (5 bases each). V lost 3 bases to trimming and J lost 0 bases, with 9 bases between them. CDR3 length: 15 amino acids. The CDR3, as DNA: TGTGCCAGCAGTTTCCGGGACCCCTCCTACAATGAGCAGTTCTTC. Its translation is CASSFRDPSYNEQFF.

This clonotype was observed many times. V and J are TRBV11-2 and TRBJ2-2; D might be TRBD2 (6 bases). The CDR3 is made up of 15 amino acids. V was cut by 3 bases and J by 4 bases, with 12 bases left in between. Germline CDR1 SGHAT, CDR2 FQNNGV. The CDR3 region has the DNA TGTGCCAGCAGCTTGGCCGGGACTCTCACCGGGGAGCTGTTTTTT. Protein: CASSLAGTLTGELFF. Complete variable domain (other parts from reference TRBV11-2 and TRBJ2-2): EAGVAQSPRYKIIEKRQSVAFWCNPISGHATLYWYQQILGQGPKLLIQFQNNGVVDDSQLPKDRFSAERLKGVDSTLKIQPAKLEDSAVYLCASSLAGTLTGELFFGEGSRLTVL.

This clonotype was recorded a few times. The V call is TRBV11-2, the J call TRBJ1-1; TRBD1 is a possible D gene (5 bases). This CDR3 is 14 amino acids long. Trimming left V 3 bases short and J 4 bases short, with 12 bases between. CDR1 and CDR2 (germline): SGHAT, FQNNGV. CDR3 coding DNA: TGTGCCAGCAGCTTTCCGCGGGGGGGCACTGAAGCTTTCTTT. Residues: CASSFPRGGTEAFF. Looking up the rest from reference TRBV11-2 and TRBJ1-1 gives the full variable domain: EAGVAQSPRYKIIEKRQSVAFWCNPISGHATLYWYQQILGQGPKLLIQFQNNGVVDDSQLPKDRFSAERLKGVDSTLKIQPAKLEDSAVYLCASSFPRGGTEAFFGQGTRLTVV.

This clonotype was picked up many times. The rearrangement joins TRBV7-9 to TRBJ2-1; 14 nucleotides agree with TRBD2. The length of the CDR3 is 16 residues. CDR1 is SEHNR and CDR2 is FQNEAQ in the germline V gene (reference sequence). V lost 5 bases to trimming and J lost 8 bases; unmatched junction nucleotides: 8. The DNA of the CDR3 is TGTGCCAGCAGCGGATTGGGACTAGCGGGAGAGGATGAGCAGTTCTTC. Its translation: CASSGLGLAGEDEQFF. The full variable domain, completed using reference TRBV7-9 and TRBJ2-1, is DTGVSQNPRHKITKRGQNVTFRCDPISEHNRLYWYRQTLGQGPEFLTYFQNEAQLEKSRLLSDRFSAERPKGSFSTLEIQRTEQGDSAMYLCASSGLGLAGEDEQFFGPGTRLTVL.

The chain uses TRBV27 and TRBJ1-1; D unresolved. The CDR3 extends over 14 amino acids. CDR1 is MNHEY, CDR2 SMNVEV, per germline (reference sequence). Trimming stripped 6 bases from V and 1 base from J, with 12 bases between. CDR3 sequence: CASRSAGRNTEAFF. CDR3 nucleotides: TGTGCCAGCAGATCGGCGGGAAGGAACACTGAAGCTTTCTTT.

This clonotype was recorded many times. This chain joins TRBV6-5 and TRBJ2-1; TRBD2 matches at 12 bases. In germline, CDR1 is MNHEY, CDR2 SVGAGI. The CDR3 has 16 amino acids. V dropped 0 bases and J dropped 5; count of bases not matched to a gene: 2. CDR3 sequence (DNA): TGTGCCAGCAGTTACTCGACTAGCGGGAGCCACAATGAGCAGTTCTTC. Translating it yields CASSYSTSGSHNEQFF.

There are a few counts of this clonotype. The chain joins TRBV5-4 to TRBJ2-2; 14 nucleotides line up with TRBD2. Germline V gene data show CDR1 as SGHNT and CDR2 as YYREEE (reference sequence). This CDR3 is 18 amino acids long. V lost 4 bases, J lost 5 bases, and 10 bases stayed unmatched. CDR3 loop: CASSHPGTSGGGTGELFF. The CDR3 nucleotides read TGTGCCAGCAGCCACCCCGGGACTAGCGGGGGAGGGACCGGGGAGCTGTTTTTT.

In its sample, this clonotype was seen many times. CDR3 nucleotide sequence: TGTGCCAGCAGTGTCTTCGCCCGGGGTTCGGGGGCCAACGTCCTGACTTTC. This codes for CASSVFARGSGANVLTF. The rearrangement joins TRBV6-1 to TRBJ2-6; maybe TRBD2 (5 bases). V gave up 4 bases and J gave up 4 bases, with 17 bases separating them. There are 17 residues in the CDR3. The germline CDR1 and CDR2 sequences are MNHNS and SASEGT.

The J gene is TRBJ2-1, the V gene TRBV2; TRBD2 aligns across 10 bases. The CDR3 runs to 17 residues. CDR1 is SNHLY and CDR2 is FYNNEI in the germline V gene. V lost 1 base, J lost 6 bases, and 9 bases stayed unmatched. As DNA, the CDR3 is TGTGCCAGCAGTGAAGTCTCTACTAGCGGGAACTTCAATGAGCAGTTCTTC. Its translation: CASSEVSTSGNFNEQFF.

This clonotype appeared many times. This chain joins TRBV6-1 and TRBJ1-1; D remains unclear. Germline V gene lookup returns CDR1 MNHNS and CDR2 SASEGT. The V end was cut by 5 bases, the J end by 1 base, with 11 bases between. This CDR3 spans 14 amino acids. CDR3 bases: TGTGCCAGCAGTCCCCAGGTGACGAACACTGAAGCTTTCTTT. Protein sequence: CASSPQVTNTEAFF.

This clonotype was detected a few times. This rearrangement joins TRBV6-1 to TRBJ2-1, with 10 bases that match TRBD2. CDR3 length: 19 residues. Germline CDR1 MNHNS, CDR2 SASEGT. V lost 1 base to trimming and J lost 7 bases; unmatched junction nucleotides: 16. This CDR3 is CASSEGLRVAGGRWNEQFF. The CDR3 nucleotides are TGTGCCAGCAGTGAAGGGCTACGAGTAGCGGGAGGCAGATGGAATGAGCAGTTCTTC.

This clonotype occurred a few times. This chain uses TRBV10-3 with TRBJ2-1; TRBD1 agrees at 7 bases. The CDR3 runs 13 residues. The V segment lost 6 bases and the J segment 2 bases; nucleotides outside the gene matches: 1. Germline CDR1 reads ENHRY; CDR2 reads SYGVKD. CDR3 sequence reads: CAIRQGAYNEQFF. The CDR3 bases are TGTGCCATCAGGCAGGGGGCCTACAATGAGCAGTTCTTC.

The chain links TRBV27 to TRBJ2-5, with TRBD1 as a possible D gene (5 bases). CDR1 and CDR2 (germline): MNHEY, SMNVEV (reference sequence). The CDR3 runs 15 residues. V lost 3 bases and J lost 0, with 11 bases in between. CDR3 DNA: TGTGCCAGCAGTTTCTCGGCAGGGTACCAAGAGACCCAGTACTTC. Its translation is CASSFSAGYQETQYF.

In this sample, this clonotype turned up many times. This chain joins TRBV24-1 and TRBJ2-5; D tentatively fits TRBD1 or TRBD2 (6 bases each). This CDR3 has 16 residues. The germline CDR1 and CDR2 sequences are KGHDR and SFDVKD. V gave up 0 bases and J gave up 4 bases, with 14 bases separating them. The CDR3 coding sequence is TGTGCCACCAGTGATTTGCCTCTGGGGGGCGGAGAGACCCAGTACTTC. This translates into CATSDLPLGGGETQYF.

V and J are TRBV19 and TRBJ1-5, with D tentatively TRBD1 (5 bases). Germline V gene sequence: CDR1 LNHDA, CDR2 SQIVND (reference sequence). V lost 7 bases, J lost 4 bases, and 20 bases lay in between. The CDR3 has 16 amino acids. The CDR3 nucleotides read TGTGCCAGTACCCAGCGGCGGGACGGAATTAATCAGCCCCAGCATTTT. It encodes CASTQRRDGINQPQHF.

J is TRBJ2-1 and V is TRBV20-1, with D possibly being TRBD1 or TRBD2 (5 bases each). V lost 1 base and J 8 bases, leaving 18 bases between the germline ends. Germline CDR1 is DFQATT and CDR2 is SNEGSKA (reference sequence). The CDR3 is 15 residues long. CDR3: CSARAGAHWGDEQFF. CDR3 coding DNA: TGCAGTGCTAGAGCCGGGGCCCACTGGGGCGATGAGCAGTTCTTC.